The clone carrying this T cell receptor beta chain was counted a single time. The data were obtained in a study of blood T cell repertoires in COVID-19. At the level of the study: Spain, Italy and the United States supplied samples that represented acute and convalescent COVID-19. Sources were T cells, B-cell-depleted T cells, or PBMCs; the material itself was cDNA or gDNA.

In the authors' workflow: Estimation of nucleated cell counts was performed using reference gene primer amplification. Some clones are missing from TCRdb's copy, which holds only in-frame ones; the method was immunoSEQ multiplex PCR. For V, J and clone size, that table is used; D and trimming come from the DNA. The repertoire holds around 72,000 clones, with roughly four fifths as singletons. Germline V lookup: CDR1 GTSNPN, CDR2 SVGIG (reference sequence). The CDR3 is 14 amino acids. V shed 3 bases, J shed 6 bases, and the junction held 5 bases outside the gene matches. Sequenced sample: peripheral blood. The genes are TRBV30 and TRBJ2-2; TRBD1 agrees at 9 bases. The TCR sequence derives from a woman in her fifties or sixties with acute or convalescent COVID-19. The DNA for the CDR3 is TGTGCCTGGAGGAGACAGGGGGACGCCGGGGAGCTGTTTTTT. This sequence encodes CAWRRQGDAGELFF. Filled out from reference TRBV30 and TRBJ2-2, the complete variable domain reads SQTIHQWPATLVQPVGSPLSLECTVEGTSNPNLYWYRQAAGRGLQLLFYSVGIGQISSEVPQNLSASRPQDRQFILSSKKLLLSDSGFYLCAWRRQGDAGELFFGEGSRLTVL.